One sample yielded the 18 T cell receptor beta chains listed below, sequenced in a study of blood T cell repertoires in COVID-19 (TCRdb year 2020). Libraries were prepared through the immunoSEQ multiplex PCR assay. TCRdb carries this immuneACCESS record with in-frame sequences only. Its versions omit some clonotypes, under half of them owing to an unresolved V gene in the studies checked, with the rest unexplained. The sample data list around 140,000 clones, and 88% of these were observed just once. The top ten clones comprise 1.5% to 2% of the sample. Sequences were obtained from peripheral blood. Source of these receptors: a man aged 70-80 years with acute or convalescent COVID-19.

The chain couples TRBV7-9 to TRBJ2-1, with TRBD1 matching over 11 bases. Per germline, CDR1 SEHNR and CDR2 FQNEAQ (reference sequence). V trimming: 3 bases; J trimming: 3 bases; junction bases outside the gene matches: 1. The CDR3 is made up of 15 amino acids. The CDR3 loop reads CASSFGTGGYNEQFF. CDR3 bases: TGTGCCAGCAGCTTCGGGACAGGGGGCTACAATGAGCAGTTCTTC.

The chain employs TRBV5-4 and TRBJ1-4; 7 nucleotides align to TRBD1. Trimming took 6 bases from V and 7 from J; bases not matched to a gene: 9. Germline CDR1 is SGHNT and CDR2 is YYREEE (reference sequence). This CDR3 contains 14 residues. In DNA form, the CDR3 reads TGTGCCAGCACCAACGACAGGGCAGGTGAAAAACTGTTTTTT. Protein product: CASTNDRAGEKLFF.

V and J are TRBV6-5 and TRBJ1-6; D gene ambiguous. Between the trimmed V and J ends, which lost 0 bases and 9 bases, there was a span of 6 bases. CDR3 length: 13 amino acids. Per germline, CDR1 MNHEY and CDR2 SVGAGI. The CDR3 here is CASSYSNSSPLHF. The CDR3 DNA reads TGTGCCAGCAGTTACTCGAACAGTTCACCCCTCCACTTT.

This clone has a handful of counts. The chain has TRBV9 and TRBJ1-3; the D gene is possibly TRBD1 (6 bases). Per germline, CDR1 SGDLS and CDR2 YYNGEE. The V end was cut by 3 bases, the J end by 4 bases, with 20 bases between. This CDR3 is built from 17 residues. The CDR3 bases are TGTGCCAGCAGCGCGGGAGGGGGGGCTGCTGACGGAAACACCATATATTTT. It translates to CASSAGGGAADGNTIYF.

The DNA for the CDR3 is TGTGCCAGCAGACATGGACAGAACTCTGGAAACACCATATATTTT. It specifies CASRHGQNSGNTIYF. The J gene is TRBJ1-3, the V gene TRBV6-5; D possibly corresponds to TRBD1 (6 bases). Deletions cut 6 bases from V and 0 bases from J, with 12 bases between. The V gene's germline CDR1 is MNHEY and CDR2 SVGAGI. The CDR3 totals 15 residues.

The table lists this clone with a few counts. The rearrangement uses TRBV7-3 and TRBJ2-7; TRBD1 agrees at 9 bases. The CDR3 has 13 residues. Germline CDR1 reads SGHTA; CDR2 reads FQGTGA. V was clipped by 4 bases and J by 5 bases; unmatched bases: 3. The CDR3 loop reads CASSWGQGNEQYF. The CDR3 region has the DNA TGTGCCAGCAGCTGGGGACAGGGTAACGAGCAGTACTTC. The full variable domain, in which reference TRBV7-3 and TRBJ2-7 provide the parts outside the CDR3, is GAGVSQTPSNKVTEKGKYVELRCDPISGHTALYWYRQSLGQGPEFLIYFQGTGAADDSGLPNDRFFAVRPEGSVSTLKIQRTERGDSAVYLCASSWGQGNEQYFGPGTRLTVT.

The chain carries TRBV7-9 and TRBJ1-1, with D uncertain. This CDR3 is built from 15 residues. The germline V gene has CDR1 SEHNR and CDR2 FQNEAQ (reference sequence). Trimming left V 0 bases short and J 1 base short, with 9 bases between. The CDR3 region has the DNA TGTGCCAGCAGCTTAGCATTGCACAGGAACACTGAAGCTTTCTTT. It specifies CASSLALHRNTEAFF. The whole variable domain, remainder taken from reference TRBV7-9 and TRBJ1-1, is DTGVSQNPRHKITKRGQNVTFRCDPISEHNRLYWYRQTLGQGPEFLTYFQNEAQLEKSRLLSDRFSAERPKGSFSTLEIQRTEQGDSAMYLCASSLALHRNTEAFFGQGTRLTVV.

This chain uses TRBV11-2 with TRBJ2-1, with TRBD2 as a possible D gene (7 bases). V shed 3 bases and J shed 5 bases, with 14 bases lying between them. The CDR3 loop spans 15 amino acids. The germline gives CDR1 SGHAT, CDR2 FQNNGV. CDR3 region: CASSFVGGHHNEQFF. The CDR3, as DNA: TGTGCCAGCAGCTTTGTGGGGGGGCACCACAATGAGCAGTTCTTC.

J is TRBJ1-4 and V is TRBV5-1, with 9 nucleotides matching TRBD1. The CDR3 has 15 amino acids. In germline, CDR1 is SGHRS, CDR2 YFSETQ. V trimming: 4 bases; J trimming: 6 bases; junction bases outside the gene matches: 7. The CDR3 bases are TGCGCCAGCAGCATTACAGGGGGCAGCGATGAAAAACTGTTTTTT. It yields the protein CASSITGGSDEKLFF. The full variable domain, with the rest looked up from reference TRBV5-1 and TRBJ1-4, is KAGVTQTPRYLIKTRGQQVTLSCSPISGHRSVSWYQQTPGQGLQFLFEYFSETQRNKGNFPGRFSGRQFSNSRSEMNVSTLELGDSALYLCASSITGGSDEKLFFGSGTQLSVL.

This sequence joins TRBV27 and TRBJ2-2; weak D call: TRBD2 (6 bases). V lost 3 bases to trimming and J lost 0 bases, with 8 bases between them. Per the germline V gene, CDR1 is MNHEY and CDR2 is SMNVEV (reference sequence). The CDR3 contains 15 residues. The CDR3 region has the DNA TGTGCCAGCAGTTTGGAGGGGACGAACACCGGGGAGCTGTTTTTT. Protein: CASSLEGTNTGELFF.

The chain uses TRBV7-6 and TRBJ2-3, with D possibly being TRBD2 (5 bases). This CDR3 contains 15 residues. Germline values: CDR1 SGHVS, CDR2 FNYEAQ. V shed 2 bases and J shed 0 bases, with 9 bases lying between them. The CDR3 nucleotides are TGTGCCAGCAGCTTAACGGCTAGCAGCACAGATACGCAGTATTTT. Translating gives CASSLTASSTDTQYF. Together with reference TRBV7-6 and TRBJ2-3, the CDR3 gives the full variable domain: GAGVSQSPRYKVTKRGQDVALRCDPISGHVSLYWYRQALGQGPEFLTYFNYEAQQDKSGLPNDRFSAERPEGSISTLTIQRTEQRDSAMYRCASSLTASSTDTQYFGPGTRLTVL.

The table lists this clone with a count of one. The chain is built from TRBV19 and TRBJ2-7; 8 bases fit TRBD1. The germline V gene has CDR1 LNHDA and CDR2 SQIVND (reference sequence). This CDR3 spans 15 amino acids. J was trimmed by 2 bases and V by 5 bases; bases with no gene match: 8. The CDR3 nucleotides are TGTGCCAGTAGTGCCTCGGAACAGGGGGCCTACGAGCAGTACTTC. This sequence encodes CASSASEQGAYEQYF.

V is TRBV11-2 and J is TRBJ2-1; 10 nucleotides agree with TRBD2. Germline V gene data show CDR1 as SGHAT and CDR2 as FQNNGV. V trimming: 1 base; J trimming: 0 bases; junction bases outside the gene matches: 3. This CDR3 comprises 17 residues. The CDR3 DNA reads as TGTGCCAGCAGCTTAGGGGCTAGCGGGAGCTCCTACAATGAGCAGTTCTTC. Translation gives CASSLGASGSSYNEQFF.

The V call is TRBV6-5, the J call TRBJ2-7; 9 bases fit TRBD1. The ends lost 7 bases at V and 3 bases at J; junction bases unmatched: 4. The CDR3 is made up of 13 amino acids. The germline CDR1 and CDR2 sequences are MNHEY and SVGAGI. The CDR3 coding sequence is TGTGCCAGCAAACCGGGACAGGGCTACGAGCAGTACTTC. Translation gives CASKPGQGYEQYF.

The chain uses TRBV12-3 or TRBV12-4 and TRBJ1-2, with D possibly matching TRBD1 (5 bases). The V and J ends lost 2 bases and 10 bases respectively, with 14 bases between them. CDR3 length equals 13 residues. The CDR3 loop reads CASSLQGRTNYTF. CDR3 nucleotides: TGTGCCAGCAGTTTACAGGGCAGGACAAACTACACCTTC.

V gene TRBV30 combines with J gene TRBJ2-7; 8 bases map to TRBD1. J lost 9 bases, V lost 3 bases, and 10 bases had no gene match. CDR1 and CDR2 from the germline V gene are GTSNPN and SVGIG (reference sequence). This CDR3 is 13 amino acids long. CDR3 DNA: TGTGCCTGGAGCTCTGGACAGGGACTTGGGCAGTACTTC. This codes for CAWSSGQGLGQYF.

The chain joins TRBV11-2 to TRBJ2-5; a possible D gene is TRBD1 (8 bases). Germline CDR1 reads SGHAT; CDR2 reads FQNNGV. Between the trimmed V and J ends, which lost 1 base and 2 bases, there was a span of 17 bases. This CDR3 contains 17 residues. CDR3 loop: CASSLVGGTGLQETQYF. The CDR3 nucleotides are TGTGCCAGCAGCTTAGTCGGGGGGACAGGCCTACAAGAGACCCAGTACTTC.

V and J are TRBV3-1 (or the pseudogene TRBV3-2) and TRBJ2-4, with TRBD2 matching over 10 bases. The length of the CDR3 is 15 residues. The germline CDR1 and CDR2 sequences are LGHDT and YNNKEL (reference sequence). The J segment lost 1 base and the V segment lost 3 bases, leaving 0 bases of the junction unmatched. The chain's CDR3 is CASSHSGGAKNIQYF. The CDR3 coding sequence is TGTGCCAGCAGCCATAGCGGGGGGGCCAAAAACATTCAGTACTTC.